Listed here are 5 T cell receptor beta chains from one sample, sequenced in a study of T-cell memory formation after mild COVID-19. A single record per CDR3 protein comes from TCRdb applying MiXCR to the 5' RACE reads. The sample holds just over 300,000 distinct CDR3 sequences, less than 20% seen once. Sequencing was performed on PBMCs or a T cell subset sorted from them (not recorded which). These receptors were collected from a man younger than 35 who had mild COVID-19 (a few samples of this study predate the infection). Cell type and time point are not known.

V and J are TRBV5-1 and TRBJ2-3; 8 nucleotides match TRBD2. The trim removed 0 bases at V and 4 bases at J, leaving 7 bases unmatched. CDR3 length equals 16 residues. Germline CDR1 reads SGHRS; CDR2 reads YFSETQ. CDR3 residues: CASSLDPAGVSDTQYF. The CDR3 DNA follows: TGCGCCAGCAGCTTGGATCCAGCGGGGGTTTCAGATACGCAGTATTTT.

This clonotype was counted a few times. V and J are TRBV5-1 and TRBJ2-7; D possibly corresponds to TRBD2 (6 bases). The CDR3 contains 14 residues. Germline CDR1 and CDR2: SGHRS and YFSETQ. V was shortened by 3 bases and J by 6 bases, with 16 bases between the two germline ends. The CDR3 bases are TGCGCCAGCAGCTGGGGGACTGGCCTTGGCGAGCAGTACTTC. Translating gives CASSWGTGLGEQYF.

This clonotype was seen only a few times. The J gene is TRBJ2-4, the V gene TRBV7-9; D call uncertain. This CDR3 contains 15 residues. V was pared by 5 bases and J by 5 bases, with 16 bases between. The germline gives CDR1 SEHNR, CDR2 FQNEAQ (reference sequence). The CDR3 sequence: CASSPHPAPENIQYF. In DNA form, the CDR3 reads TGTGCCAGCAGCCCCCATCCGGCTCCCGAAAACATTCAGTACTTC. Complete variable domain (other parts from reference TRBV7-9 and TRBJ2-4): DTGVSQNPRHKITKRGQNVTFRCDPISEHNRLYWYRQTLGQGPEFLTYFQNEAQLEKSRLLSDRFSAERPKGSFSTLEIQRTEQGDSAMYLCASSPHPAPENIQYFGAGTRLSVL.

This clonotype was seen many times. The chain links TRBV14 to TRBJ1-6, with D uncertain. V was shortened by 3 bases and J by 9 bases, with 6 bases between the two germline ends. There are 12 residues in the CDR3. Germline values: CDR1 SGHDN, CDR2 FVKESK. In DNA form, the CDR3 reads TGTGCCAGCAGCCATTCCCTTTCACCCCTCCACTTT. Its translation is CASSHSLSPLHF.

This CDR3 reads CSADGGGYGYTF. Here the CDR3 DNA reads TGCAGCGCCGACGGGGGTGGCTATGGCTACACCTTC. The chain has TRBV29-1 and TRBJ1-2; maybe TRBD1 (5 bases). The CDR3 loop spans 12 amino acids. Germline V lookup: CDR1 SQVTM, CDR2 ANQGSEA. V shed 7 bases and J shed 4 bases, with 13 bases lying between them.